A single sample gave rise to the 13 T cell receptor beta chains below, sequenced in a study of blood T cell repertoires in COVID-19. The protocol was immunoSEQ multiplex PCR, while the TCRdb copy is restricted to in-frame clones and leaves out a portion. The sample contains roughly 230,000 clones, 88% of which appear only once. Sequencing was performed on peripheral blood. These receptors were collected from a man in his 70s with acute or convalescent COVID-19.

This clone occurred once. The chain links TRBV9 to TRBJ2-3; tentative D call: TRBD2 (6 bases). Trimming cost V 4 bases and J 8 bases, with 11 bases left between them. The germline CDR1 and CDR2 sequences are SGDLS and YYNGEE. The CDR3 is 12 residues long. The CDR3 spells CASSPPGGTQYF. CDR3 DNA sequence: TGTGCCAGCAGCCCCCCCGGGGGTACGCAGTATTTT.

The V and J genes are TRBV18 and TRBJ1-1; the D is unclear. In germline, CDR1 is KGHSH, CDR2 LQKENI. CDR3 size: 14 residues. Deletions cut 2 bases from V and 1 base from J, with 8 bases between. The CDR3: CASSPARSNTEAFF. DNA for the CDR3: TGTGCCAGCTCACCAGCTAGGTCGAACACTGAAGCTTTCTTT.

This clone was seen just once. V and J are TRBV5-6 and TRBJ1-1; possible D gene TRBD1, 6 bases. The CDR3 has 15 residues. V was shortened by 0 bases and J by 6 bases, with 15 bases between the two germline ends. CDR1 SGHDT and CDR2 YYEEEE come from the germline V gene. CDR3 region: CASSLARRGGAEAFF. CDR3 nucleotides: TGTGCCAGCAGCTTGGCCCGAAGGGGGGGTGCTGAAGCTTTCTTT. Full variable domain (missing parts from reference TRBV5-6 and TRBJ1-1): DAGVTQSPTHLIKTRGQQVTLRCSPKSGHDTVSWYQQALGQGPQFIFQYYEEEERQRGNFPDRFSGHQFPNYSSELNVNALLLGDSALYLCASSLARRGGAEAFFGQGTRLTVV.

CDR3 nucleotides: TGTGCCAGCAGTTTATCCCAACAGGGAACGGGTAGCAATCAGCCCCAGCATTTT. Protein sequence: CASSLSQQGTGSNQPQHF. This chain connects TRBV27 to TRBJ1-5; D may be TRBD1 (6 bases). The CDR3 is made up of 18 amino acids. CDR1 MNHEY and CDR2 SMNVEV come from the germline V gene (reference sequence). V was cut by 0 bases and J by 0 bases, with 15 bases left in between.

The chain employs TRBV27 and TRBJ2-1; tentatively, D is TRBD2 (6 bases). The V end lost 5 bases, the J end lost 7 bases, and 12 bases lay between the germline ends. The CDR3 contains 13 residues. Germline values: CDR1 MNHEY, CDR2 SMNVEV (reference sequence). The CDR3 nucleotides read TGTGCCAGCAGTCACCCAGGGAGGAATGAGCAGTTCTTC. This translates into CASSHPGRNEQFF.

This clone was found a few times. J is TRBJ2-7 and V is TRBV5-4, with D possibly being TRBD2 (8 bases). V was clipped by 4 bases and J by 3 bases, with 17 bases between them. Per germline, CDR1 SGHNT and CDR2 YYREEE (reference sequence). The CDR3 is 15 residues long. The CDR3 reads CASSRETGTSYEQYF. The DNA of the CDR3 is TGTGCCAGCAGCCGCGAGACAGGGACTAGCTACGAGCAGTACTTC.

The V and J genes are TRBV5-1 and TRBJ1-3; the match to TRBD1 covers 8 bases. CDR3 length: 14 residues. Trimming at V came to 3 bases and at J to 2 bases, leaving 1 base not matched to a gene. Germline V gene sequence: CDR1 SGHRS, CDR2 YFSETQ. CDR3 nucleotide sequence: TGCGCCAGCAGCTCACAGGGGGCTGGAAACACCATATATTTT. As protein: CASSSQGAGNTIYF.

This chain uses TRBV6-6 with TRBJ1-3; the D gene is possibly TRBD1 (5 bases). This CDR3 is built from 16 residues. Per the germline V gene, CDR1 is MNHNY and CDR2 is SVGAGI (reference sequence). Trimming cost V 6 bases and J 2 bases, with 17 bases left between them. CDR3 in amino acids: CASRSDQGLTGNTIYF. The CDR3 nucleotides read TGTGCCAGCAGATCAGACCAGGGACTTACTGGAAACACCATATATTTT.

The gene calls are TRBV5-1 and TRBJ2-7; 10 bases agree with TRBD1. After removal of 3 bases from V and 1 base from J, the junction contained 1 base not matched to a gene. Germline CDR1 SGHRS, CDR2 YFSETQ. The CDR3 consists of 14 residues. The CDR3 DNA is TGCGCCAGCAGCTGGACAGGGGGGTCCTACGAGCAGTACTTC. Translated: CASSWTGGSYEQYF.

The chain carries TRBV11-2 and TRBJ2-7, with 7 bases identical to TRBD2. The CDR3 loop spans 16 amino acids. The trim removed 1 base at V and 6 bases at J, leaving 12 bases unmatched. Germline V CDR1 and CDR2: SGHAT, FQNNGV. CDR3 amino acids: CASSLGGGSKGGEQYF. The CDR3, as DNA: TGTGCCAGCAGCTTAGGAGGCGGGAGTAAGGGTGGCGAGCAGTACTTC.

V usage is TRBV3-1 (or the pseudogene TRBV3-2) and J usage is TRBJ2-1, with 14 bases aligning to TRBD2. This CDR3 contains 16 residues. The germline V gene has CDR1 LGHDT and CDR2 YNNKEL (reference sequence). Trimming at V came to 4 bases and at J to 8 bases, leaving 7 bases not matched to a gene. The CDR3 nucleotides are TGTGCCAGCAGCCCCCTCCGACTAGCGGGAGGGGATGAGCAGTTCTTC. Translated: CASSPLRLAGGDEQFF.

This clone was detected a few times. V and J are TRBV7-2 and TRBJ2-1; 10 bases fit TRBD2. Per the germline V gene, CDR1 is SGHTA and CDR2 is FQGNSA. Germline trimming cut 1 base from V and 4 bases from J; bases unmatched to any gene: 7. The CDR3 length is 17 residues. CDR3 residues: CASSLEASGSLYNEQFF. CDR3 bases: TGTGCCAGCAGCTTAGAGGCTAGCGGGAGTCTATACAATGAGCAGTTCTTC.

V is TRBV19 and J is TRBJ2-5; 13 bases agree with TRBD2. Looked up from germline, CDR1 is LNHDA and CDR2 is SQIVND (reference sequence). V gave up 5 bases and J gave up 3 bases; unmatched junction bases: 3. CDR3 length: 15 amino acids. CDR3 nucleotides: TGTGCCAGTAGTGCCGGGACTAGCGGGAAAGAGACCCAGTACTTC. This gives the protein CASSAGTSGKETQYF.